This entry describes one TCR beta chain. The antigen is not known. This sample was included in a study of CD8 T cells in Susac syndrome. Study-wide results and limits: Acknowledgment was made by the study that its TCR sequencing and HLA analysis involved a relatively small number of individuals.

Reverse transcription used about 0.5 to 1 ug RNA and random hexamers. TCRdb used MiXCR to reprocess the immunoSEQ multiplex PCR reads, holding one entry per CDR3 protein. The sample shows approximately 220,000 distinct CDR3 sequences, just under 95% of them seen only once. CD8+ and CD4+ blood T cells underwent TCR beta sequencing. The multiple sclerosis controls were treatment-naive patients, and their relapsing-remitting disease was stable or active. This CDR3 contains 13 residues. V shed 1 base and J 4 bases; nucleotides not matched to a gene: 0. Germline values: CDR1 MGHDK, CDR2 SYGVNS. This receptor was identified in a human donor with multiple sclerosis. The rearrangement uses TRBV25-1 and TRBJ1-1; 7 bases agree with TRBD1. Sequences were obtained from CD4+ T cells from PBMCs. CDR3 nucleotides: TGTGCCAGCAGTGAATGGGACAGCACTGAAGCTTTCTTT. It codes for CASSEWDSTEAFF.